Each of the 20 T cell receptor beta chains below was sequenced from the same sample in a study of T-cell reconstitution after alpha-beta-depleted transplantation in children. Unique molecular identifiers were incorporated during preparation of the TCRbeta library. MiXCR was run by TCRdb on the PCR reads, yielding one entry per CDR3 protein. The top ten hold around 10% of the sample, which has more than 250,000 distinct CDR3 sequences, about 10% seen once. This specimen was PBMCs from the stem cell graft donor, taken from the stem cell graft. The receptors stem from a human donor who donated a stem cell graft to a child with SCID.

This chain links TRBV5-1 with TRBJ2-2; TRBD1 matches 11 bases. The germline CDR1 and CDR2 sequences are SGHRS and YFSETQ. V lost 2 bases and J lost 4; bases outside the gene matches: 7. This CDR3 is built from 17 residues. Here the CDR3 reads CASSFGPGQGVTGELFF. CDR3 DNA: TGCGCCAGCAGCTTCGGACCGGGACAGGGGGTCACCGGGGAGCTGTTTTTT.

The chain links TRBV7-6 to TRBJ1-2; TRBD1 agrees at 9 bases. Losses at the gene ends were 3 bases for V and 7 bases for J; bases not matched to a gene: 9. This CDR3 is built from 15 residues. The germline CDR1 and CDR2 sequences are SGHVS and FNYEAQ. The CDR3 bases are TGTGCCAGCAGCTTTCAACAGGGGGCGAAGGGTGGCTACACCTTC. Its translation: CASSFQQGAKGGYTF. Full variable domain (remainder filled in from reference TRBV7-6 and TRBJ1-2): GAGVSQSPRYKVTKRGQDVALRCDPISGHVSLYWYRQALGQGPEFLTYFNYEAQQDKSGLPNDRFSAERPEGSISTLTIQRTEQRDSAMYRCASSFQQGAKGGYTFGSGTRLTVV.

This clonotype was seen repeatedly, ten times or more. This chain joins TRBV2 and TRBJ2-2, with unresolved D. This CDR3 region has 11 residues. CDR1 and CDR2 (germline): SNHLY, FYNNEI. Trimming removed 6 bases at V and 8 bases at J, with 7 bases between. The CDR3 region has the DNA TGTGCCAGCAGGACTTCTGGGGAGCTGTTTTTT. Its protein is CASRTSGELFF. The complete variable domain, with remaining parts taken from reference TRBV2 and TRBJ2-2, reads EPEVTQTPSHQVTQMGQEVILRCVPISNHLYFYWYRQILGQKVEFLVSFYNNEISEKSEIFDDQFSVERPDGSNFTLKIRSTKLEDSAMYFCASRTSGELFFGEGSRLTVL.

V is TRBV6-5 and J is TRBJ2-7; a possible D gene is TRBD1 (6 bases). Trimming cost V 0 bases and J 0 bases, with 9 bases left between them. The CDR3 loop spans 15 amino acids. The germline V gene encodes CDR1 MNHEY and CDR2 SVGAGI. In DNA form, the CDR3 reads TGTGCCAGCAGTTACTCCGGGACAATCTCCTACGAGCAGTACTTC. Its translation is CASSYSGTISYEQYF.

This clonotype was detected many times. V is TRBV5-1 and J is TRBJ2-2; no clear D. The CDR3 is made up of 15 amino acids. Germline CDR1 SGHRS, CDR2 YFSETQ. V was clipped by 0 bases and J by 0 bases, with 6 bases between them. In DNA, the CDR3 is TGCGCCAGCAGCTTGGATTCCGCGAACACCGGGGAGCTGTTTTTT. It is translated as CASSLDSANTGELFF.

This clonotype was detected a few times. The V and J genes are TRBV12-3 or TRBV12-4 and TRBJ2-7; possibly TRBD2 for D (6 bases). This CDR3 region has 15 residues. Between the trimmed V and J ends, which lost 2 bases and 4 bases, there was a span of 15 bases. The CDR3 spells CASSLTLRGTYEQYF. The DNA for the CDR3 is TGTGCCAGCAGTTTAACTTTGCGGGGTACTTACGAGCAGTACTTC.

This clonotype was observed a few times. V gene TRBV20-1 combines with J gene TRBJ1-1; TRBD1 might be the D (5 bases). The CDR3 loop spans 13 amino acids. V was clipped by 4 bases and J by 1 base, with 10 bases between them. The V gene's germline CDR1 is DFQATT and CDR2 SNEGSKA (reference sequence). This CDR3 is CSAKDRSNTEAFF. The CDR3 DNA follows: TGCAGTGCTAAAGACAGATCGAACACTGAAGCTTTCTTT.

This clonotype was observed a handful of times. This chain joins TRBV5-6 and TRBJ1-6; TRBD1 is a possible D gene (5 bases). Trimming left V 0 bases short and J 1 base short, with 8 bases between. The CDR3 runs to 16 residues. CDR1 is SGHDT, CDR2 YYEEEE, per germline. The DNA of the CDR3 is TGTGCCAGCAGCTTGGAACAGGCGTCCTATAATTCACCCCTCCACTTT. Its translation: CASSLEQASYNSPLHF.

This clonotype appeared a few times. The CDR3 region is CASSLSPGQGNEQFF. The CDR3 coding sequence is TGTGCCAGCAGCTTGAGCCCGGGACAGGGCAATGAGCAGTTCTTC. The J gene is TRBJ2-1, the V gene TRBV11-2; 9 nucleotides match TRBD1. CDR3 length: 15 residues. Germline V CDR1 and CDR2: SGHAT, FQNNGV. V dropped 3 bases and J dropped 6; count of bases not matched to a gene: 6.

This clonotype was observed a few times. J is TRBJ2-1 and V is TRBV11-2; 11 bases map to TRBD2. Germline assignment: CDR1 SGHAT and CDR2 FQNNGV. The V and J ends lost 4 bases and 0 bases, in that order; junction bases with no gene match: 11. The CDR3 is 19 amino acids. CDR3 coding DNA: TGTGCCAGCAGCTCCACGGGACTAGCGGCCCCTCTCTCCTACAATGAGCAGTTCTTC. Translation gives CASSSTGLAAPLSYNEQFF.

This chain joins TRBV10-2 and TRBJ1-4; D not resolved. Germline V gives CDR1 WSHSY, CDR2 SAAADI. V shed 5 bases and J shed 3 bases, with 10 bases lying between them. The CDR3 sequence is 14 residues long. CDR3 coding DNA: TGCGCCAGCAGTCCCGACACTGCTAATGAAAAACTGTTTTTT. Protein product: CASSPDTANEKLFF.

This clonotype was picked up a small number of times. This chain links TRBV6-5 with TRBJ1-3; D unclear. Germline CDR1 reads MNHEY; CDR2 reads SVGAGI. Trimming pared 3 bases from V and 1 base from J, leaving 7 bases between. This CDR3 contains 14 residues. The CDR3 nucleotides read TGTGCCAGCAGTTATGTGGGGTCTGGAAACACCATATATTTT. As protein: CASSYVGSGNTIYF.

This clonotype has just a few counts. The J gene is TRBJ2-7, the V gene TRBV6-1; 7 positions match TRBD1. The CDR3 is 15 residues long. CDR1 MNHNS and CDR2 SASEGT come from the germline V gene. The junction had 11 bases not matched to a gene; V was cut back by 3 bases and J by 6 bases. The CDR3 bases are TGTGCCAGCAGTGATGTCCCGGGACAGTACGGCGAGCAGTACTTC. As protein: CASSDVPGQYGEQYF.

This chain connects TRBV6-6 to TRBJ1-5, with D uncertain. Per germline, CDR1 MNHNY and CDR2 SVGAGI (reference sequence). This CDR3 region has 9 residues. Trimming left V 11 bases short and J 4 bases short, with 3 bases between. The CDR3 loop is CAANQPQHF. The CDR3 nucleotides are TGTGCCGCGAATCAGCCCCAGCATTTT.

Notes on this clonotype: This may come from a read error, since a much larger clone is one base off. This chain links TRBV3-1 with TRBJ1-6; possibly TRBD1 for D (5 bases). V was pared by 4 bases and J by 7 bases, with 11 bases between. CDR1 LGHDT and CDR2 YNNKEL come from the germline V gene (reference sequence). CDR3 length: 14 residues. The CDR3 spells CASSLDGTNSPLHF. DNA of the CDR3: TGTGCCAGCAGCCTAGATGGGACCAATTCACCCCTCCACTTT.

This clonotype was observed at least ten times. The genes are TRBV18 and TRBJ2-1; TRBD1 matches at 9 bases. Unmatched junction bases numbered 6, after V lost 3 bases and J lost 9 bases. From germline, CDR1 is KGHSH and CDR2 LQKENI. The CDR3 totals 14 residues. The DNA of the CDR3 is TGTGCCAGCTCACCCCGGACAGGGGCGGGTGAGCAGTTCTTC. It is translated as CASSPRTGAGEQFF.

This clonotype has at least ten counts. This chain uses TRBV14 with TRBJ1-1, with 7 nucleotides matching TRBD1. The CDR3 runs 17 residues. V shed 1 base, J shed 0 bases, and the junction held 8 bases outside the gene matches. Germline CDR1 reads SGHDN; CDR2 reads FVKESK. The DNA for the CDR3 is TGTGCCAGCAGCCAAGCCTCGACAGGGTGGTTGAACACTGAAGCTTTCTTT. It specifies CASSQASTGWLNTEAFF.

The genes are TRBV19 and TRBJ2-3; no clear D. Germline CDR1 reads LNHDA; CDR2 reads SQIVND (reference sequence). The CDR3 is 12 amino acids. The V end was cut by 4 bases, the J end by 8 bases, with 10 bases between. CDR3 protein: CASSTYLRTQYF. The CDR3 DNA is TGTGCCAGTAGTACCTACTTGCGTACGCAGTATTTT.

Comment on this clonotype: A read error may produce the germline difference seen at one junction end. This sequence joins TRBV20-1 and TRBJ2-7, with D possibly being TRBD2 (5 bases). The CDR3 is 15 residues long. CDR1 DFQATT and CDR2 SNEGSKA come from the germline V gene (reference sequence). The CDR3 DNA reads as TGCGGTGCTAGAGATCTGAACGGGGAAACCTACGAGCAGTACTTC. Protein sequence: CGARDLNGETYEQYF.

In its sample, this clonotype was seen a few times. The rearrangement joins TRBV7-8 to TRBJ1-4; a possible D gene is TRBD1 (5 bases). Deletions cut 5 bases from V and 7 bases from J, with 17 bases between. The germline V gene has CDR1 SGHVS and CDR2 FQNEAQ. The CDR3 has 15 amino acids. Written as DNA, the CDR3 is TGTGCCAGCAGCCGTGACAGTAGGGGCGGTGAAAAACTGTTTTTT. Translating gives CASSRDSRGGEKLFF.